One sample yielded the 30 T cell receptor beta chains listed below, sequenced in a study of blood T cell repertoires in COVID-19. Produced via immunoSEQ multiplex PCR; TCRdb's table is partial and in-frame only. The data contain fewer than 250,000 clones, roughly 79% of them singletons. The sequenced sample consisted of PBMCs or T cells enriched from blood (not recorded which). Receptors originate from a woman aged 45-60 years with acute COVID-19.

DNA of the CDR3: TGTGCCAGCAGCTTGGCGGGGGTCGACTATGGCTACACCTTC. It encodes CASSLAGVDYGYTF. The rearrangement joins TRBV7-2 to TRBJ1-2; tentative D call: TRBD1 (5 bases). Germline V gives CDR1 SGHTA, CDR2 FQGNSA. The CDR3 runs 14 residues. V shed 3 bases and J shed 3 bases, with 11 bases lying between them.

This chain connects TRBV19 to TRBJ1-1, with 7 bases matching TRBD1. The CDR3 has 13 amino acids. J gave up 1 base and V 7 bases, and 3 bases lay outside the gene matches. Germline V gives CDR1 LNHDA, CDR2 SQIVND (reference sequence). The chain's CDR3 is CASNGQANTEAFF. In DNA, the CDR3 is TGTGCCAGTAACGGACAGGCGAACACTGAAGCTTTCTTT.

This chain joins TRBV4-3 and TRBJ2-5, with 10 bases fitting TRBD2. J lost 1 base, V lost 4 bases, and 3 bases had no gene match. The CDR3 covers 15 residues. From germline, CDR1 is LGHNA and CDR2 YSLEER. In DNA form, the CDR3 reads TGCGCCAGCAGCCCTAGCGGGGGACGCCAAGAGACCCAGTACTTC. Translated: CASSPSGGRQETQYF.

The gene calls are TRBV28 and TRBJ1-3, with 10 bases lining up with TRBD1. The CDR3 sequence is 16 residues long. V lost 1 base and J lost 4; bases outside the gene matches: 4. Germline V gene lookup returns CDR1 MDHEN and CDR2 SYDVKM. In DNA form, the CDR3 reads TGTGCCAGCAGTTTATATCCGACAGGGGGCGGAAACACCATATATTTT. Translating gives CASSLYPTGGGNTIYF.

The V and J genes are TRBV29-1 and TRBJ2-3; D might be TRBD2 (5 bases). Trimming cost V 8 bases and J 2 bases, with 11 bases left between them. Germline V lookup: CDR1 SQVTM, CDR2 ANQGSEA. CDR3 length: 12 amino acids. The CDR3 DNA sequence: TGCAGCACCGAGGGCTTCACAGATACGCAGTATTTT. Translating it yields CSTEGFTDTQYF.

The genes are TRBV6-2 or TRBV6-3 and TRBJ1-1; D ambiguous. In germline, CDR1 is MNHEY, CDR2 SVGEGT. The CDR3 spans 14 residues. The V and J ends lost 6 bases and 0 bases respectively, with 11 bases between them. The CDR3 is CASSDPGMNTEAFF. The DNA for the CDR3 is TGTGCCAGCAGCGATCCGGGAATGAACACTGAAGCTTTCTTT.

The chain combines TRBV7-9 with TRBJ1-4; D possibly corresponds to TRBD1 (6 bases). CDR3 length equals 17 residues. V was clipped by 5 bases and J by 3 bases, with 19 bases between them. Germline values: CDR1 SEHNR, CDR2 FQNEAQ (reference sequence). CDR3 sequence (DNA): TGTGCCAGCAGCCCCACCGGACAGAGTACACCTAATGAAAAACTGTTTTTT. Translated: CASSPTGQSTPNEKLFF.

V gene TRBV5-4 combines with J gene TRBJ2-1, with 14 bases lining up with TRBD2. V dropped 4 bases and J dropped 2; count of bases not matched to a gene: 8. This CDR3 comprises 18 residues. The germline CDR1 and CDR2 sequences are SGHNT and YYREEE (reference sequence). This chain's CDR3 is CASSTGTSGSPAYNEQFF. CDR3 in DNA: TGTGCCAGCAGCACCGGGACTAGCGGGAGCCCTGCCTACAATGAGCAGTTCTTC.

V is TRBV28 and J is TRBJ2-1; 7 bases line up with TRBD2. V was pared by 7 bases and J by 2 bases, with 5 bases of the junction left unmatched. The germline gives CDR1 MDHEN, CDR2 SYDVKM. The CDR3 consists of 14 residues. CDR3 DNA: TGTGCCAGCATGCTTGGGGGGGCCTACAATGAGCAGTTCTTC. Translated: CASMLGGAYNEQFF.

This clone was counted a few times. The rearrangement links TRBV4-2 to TRBJ2-1, with 8 bases matching TRBD2. The germline CDR1 and CDR2 sequences are LGHNA and YNFKEQ. Trimming took 1 base from V and 4 from J; bases not matched to a gene: 12. The CDR3 is made up of 18 amino acids. The CDR3 region has the DNA TGTGCCAGCAGCCAAGTTAGCGGGACCATAGATATATACAATGAGCAGTTCTTC. This gives the protein CASSQVSGTIDIYNEQFF.

This clone was recorded once. The chain joins TRBV4-2 to TRBJ2-7; 7 positions agree with TRBD1. The CDR3 extends over 17 amino acids. The germline gives CDR1 LGHNA, CDR2 YNFKEQ. Trimming took 6 bases from V and 0 from J; bases not matched to a gene: 14. CDR3 DNA sequence: TGTGCCAGCAGTGTGCTCCCCTCGGGACAGACCTCCTACGAGCAGTACTTC. This encodes CASSVLPSGQTSYEQYF.

This clone was counted only a few times. The rearrangement uses TRBV27 and TRBJ2-2; weak D call: TRBD1 (5 bases). Germline-derived CDR1 and CDR2 are MNHEY and SMNVEV (reference sequence). Trimming shortened V by 1 base and J by 5 bases, and 11 bases separated the two germline ends. CDR3 length: 15 residues. The CDR3 region is CASSLFRVETGELFF. The CDR3 DNA sequence: TGTGCCAGCAGTTTATTCAGGGTCGAGACCGGGGAGCTGTTTTTT.

The DNA of the CDR3 is TGTGCCAGCAGTCCGCTCACAGGGATTGGCGAGCAGTACTTC. This codes for CASSPLTGIGEQYF. J is TRBJ2-7 and V is TRBV27, with D perhaps TRBD1 (6 bases). CDR1 and CDR2 from the germline V gene are MNHEY and SMNVEV (reference sequence). The CDR3 runs 14 residues. V was trimmed by 5 bases and J by 6 bases, leaving 17 bases between them.

The chain links TRBV11-2 to TRBJ2-7; D remains unclear. V was trimmed by 5 bases and J by 4 bases, leaving 6 bases between them. Germline CDR1 reads SGHAT; CDR2 reads FQNNGV. CDR3 length: 11 amino acids. The chain's CDR3 is CASSLMYEQYF. The CDR3, as DNA: TGTGCCAGCAGCCTTATGTACGAGCAGTACTTC.

DNA for the CDR3: TGTGCCAGTAGCCTCACAGGGAAGTATGGCTACACCTTC. This codes for CASSLTGKYGYTF. The genes are TRBV19 and TRBJ1-2; D may be TRBD1 (6 bases). Germline loops: CDR1 LNHDA, CDR2 SQIVND (reference sequence). With 6 bases removed from V and 5 bases from J, the gap between germline ends came to 13 bases. The CDR3 runs to 13 residues.

This clone was counted once. The V and J genes are TRBV5-6 and TRBJ1-1; the D gene is possibly TRBD1 (6 bases). The germline CDR1 and CDR2 sequences are SGHDT and YYEEEE. V was clipped by 3 bases and J by 4 bases, with 19 bases between them. This CDR3 has 16 residues. The CDR3 sequence is CASSSTGPPRGTEAFF. Here the CDR3 DNA reads TGTGCCAGCAGCTCAACAGGGCCCCCCCGGGGCACTGAAGCTTTCTTT.

The chain joins TRBV6-5 to TRBJ1-2; 7 positions match TRBD1. CDR1 and CDR2 (germline): MNHEY, SVGAGI. V was clipped by 8 bases and J by 1 base; unmatched bases: 10. The CDR3 is 15 residues long. The CDR3, as DNA: TGTGCCAGCGCGACAGGGAGAAGGGTTAACTATGGCTACACCTTC. As protein: CASATGRRVNYGYTF.

J is TRBJ1-2 and V is TRBV6-5; 8 positions agree with TRBD1. The V segment lost 10 bases and the J segment 7 bases; nucleotides outside the gene matches: 8. Germline CDR1 and CDR2: MNHEY and SVGAGI. This CDR3 spans 12 amino acids. In DNA, the CDR3 is TGTGCCACCCAACAGGGGGTGGTTGGCTACACCTTC. Translation: CATQQGVVGYTF.

The chain combines TRBV5-1 with TRBJ1-1, with TRBD1 as a possible D gene (6 bases). This CDR3 comprises 15 residues. Trimming removed 0 bases from V and 1 base from J, with 10 bases in between. Germline V CDR1 and CDR2: SGHRS, YFSETQ. The DNA for the CDR3 is TGCGCCAGCAGCTTGGAGACAGGACAGAACACTGAAGCTTTCTTT. Its translation is CASSLETGQNTEAFF.

This clone came up many times. The rearrangement uses TRBV5-5 and TRBJ1-1; D uncertain. V shed 4 bases and J shed 1 base, with 20 bases lying between them. CDR3 length equals 17 residues. CDR1 is SGHKS and CDR2 is YYEKEE in the germline V gene (reference sequence). The chain's CDR3 is CASSRYGPRQENTEAFF. Written as DNA, the CDR3 is TGTGCCAGCAGCCGTTATGGTCCCCGGCAGGAGAACACTGAAGCTTTCTTT.

This CDR3 reads CASSANYRAGELFF. The CDR3 nucleotides are TGTGCCAGCAGCGCAAACTACAGGGCCGGGGAGCTGTTTTTT. The chain is built from TRBV7-2 and TRBJ2-2, with D perhaps TRBD1 (6 bases). Germline V gene data show CDR1 as SGHTA and CDR2 as FQGNSA. This CDR3 is 14 amino acids long. The V end lost 5 bases, the J end lost 6 bases, and 13 bases lay between the germline ends.

The rearrangement uses TRBV27 and TRBJ2-7; TRBD1 matches 8 bases. CDR1 MNHEY and CDR2 SMNVEV come from the germline V gene (reference sequence). The junction had 9 bases not matched to a gene; V was cut back by 6 bases and J by 2 bases. CDR3 size: 15 residues. CDR3 loop: CASRGGQVPTYEQYF. DNA of the CDR3: TGTGCCAGCAGAGGGGGACAGGTTCCGACCTACGAGCAGTACTTC.

The chain couples TRBV6-5 to TRBJ1-2, with TRBD1 matching over 7 bases. The CDR3 consists of 14 residues. CDR1 and CDR2 (germline): MNHEY, SVGAGI. J gave up 8 bases and V 6 bases, and 12 bases lay outside the gene matches. The CDR3 sequence: CASRNYRGLYGYTF. CDR3 nucleotide sequence: TGTGCCAGCAGGAACTACAGGGGACTCTACGGCTACACCTTC.

This rearrangement joins TRBV28 to TRBJ1-5, with a tentative D call TRBD1 (6 bases). The V gene lost 4 bases and the J gene lost 4 bases, with 14 bases spanning the gap. Germline values: CDR1 MDHEN, CDR2 SYDVKM. The CDR3 runs to 15 residues. CDR3 sequence: CASSSPGHQNQPQHF. The CDR3 coding sequence is TGTGCCAGCAGTTCACCGGGACACCAGAATCAGCCCCAGCATTTT.

The V gene is TRBV6-4, the J gene TRBJ2-2; TRBD2 aligns across 7 bases. Germline V lookup: CDR1 MRHNA, CDR2 SNTAGT. The junction had 8 bases not matched to a gene; V was cut back by 4 bases and J by 6 bases. The CDR3 extends over 15 amino acids. The DNA of the CDR3 is TGTGCCAGCAGTGCTTCCGGGGGGTCGTCCGGGGAGCTGTTTTTT. Amino acid sequence: CASSASGGSSGELFF.

This clone has just a few counts. V and J are TRBV18 and TRBJ2-1, with TRBD2 as a possible D gene (5 bases). This CDR3 spans 12 amino acids. Trimming stripped 2 bases from V and 7 bases from J, with 6 bases between. Germline CDR1 KGHSH, CDR2 LQKENI. Here the CDR3 reads CASSPTGNEQFF. CDR3 nucleotide sequence: TGTGCCAGCTCACCAACGGGGAATGAGCAGTTCTTC.

With respect to this clone: The same CDR3 arises from other DNA sequences in this sample as well. V usage is TRBV18 and J usage is TRBJ1-3; 9 nucleotides line up with TRBD1. Unmatched junction bases numbered 6, after V lost 2 bases and J lost 4 bases. CDR1 and CDR2 (germline): KGHSH, LQKENI. This CDR3 spans 16 amino acids. In DNA, the CDR3 is TGTGCCAGCTCACCAGAAGGACAGGGGTCCGGAAACACCATATATTTT. Translated: CASSPEGQGSGNTIYF.

This chain connects TRBV9 to TRBJ2-1; a possible D gene is TRBD2 (6 bases). Deletions cut 0 bases from V and 6 bases from J, with 19 bases between. The germline V gene has CDR1 SGDLS and CDR2 YYNGEE. The CDR3 has 17 residues. The CDR3: CASSVAGVGAGFNEQFF. CDR3 bases: TGTGCCAGCAGCGTAGCTGGGGTTGGCGCGGGGTTCAATGAGCAGTTCTTC. The entire variable domain, with the rest obtained from reference TRBV9 and TRBJ2-1, is as follows: DSGVTQTPKHLITATGQRVTLRCSPRSGDLSVYWYQQSLDQGLQFLIQYYNGEERAKGNILERFSAQQFPDLHSELNLSSLELGDSALYFCASSVAGVGAGFNEQFFGPGTRLTVL.

This chain uses TRBV6-2 or TRBV6-3 with TRBJ2-7; tentative D call: TRBD2 (5 bases). From germline, CDR1 is MNHEY and CDR2 SVGEGT. Between the trimmed V and J ends, which lost 6 bases and 4 bases, there was a span of 19 bases. This CDR3 region has 15 residues. CDR3 bases: TGTGCCAGCAGCTCTTCTGGACTGGGATTTTACGAGCAGTACTTC. Translating gives CASSSSGLGFYEQYF.

The CDR3 nucleotides read TGTGCCAGCAGCTTTGGACAGGGGGCAAAGACCCAGTACTTC. This codes for CASSFGQGAKTQYF. The chain uses TRBV5-6 and TRBJ2-5, with 11 bases matching TRBD1. The CDR3 contains 14 residues. J lost 6 bases, V lost 2 bases, and 3 bases had no gene match. Germline V CDR1 and CDR2: SGHDT, YYEEEE.